This TCR beta chain was documented in a study of CD8 T cells in ankylosing spondylitis (dated by TCRdb to 2016 to 2017). Regarding the research as a whole: T cell receptor beta repertoires were profiled in healthy donors and ankylosing spondylitis patients so that disease-linked TCR variants could be found. In total, the full study cohort was made up of roughly 100 healthy donors and about two dozen ankylosing spondylitis patients. Peripheral blood samples were taken, and synovial fluid was additionally collected from ankylosing spondylitis patients. Overall study results and their limits: Some motif variants had previously been reported in the synovial fluid and blood of reactive arthritis patients, which suggests shared mechanisms of disease initiation. Blood from ankylosing spondylitis patients appeared to be characterized by a TCR beta motif made up of under 10 highly homologous amino acid variants. According to the report, matched synovial fluid samples from ankylosing spondylitis patients were significantly enriched for the disease-linked clones. A CD8+ phenotype was shown by the disease-linked clones, which were found at relatively low frequencies in peripheral blood.

The V end loses 1 base and the J end loses 4 bases, and a stretch of 11 bases separates them. CDR1 and CDR2, per the germline V gene, are SGHRS and YFSETQ. The CDR3 contains 14 residues, cysteine and phenylalanine counted. Only CDR3 DNA remains: 42 bases, in frame from the first base. This clonotype was picked up many times. No cognate antigen has been identified for it. Base qualities are not provided; no much larger clone lies one nucleotide away. Sequencer: Illumina HiSeq 2500. Quantitative 5'-RACE with molecular barcodes was the method used to prepare the TCR beta libraries. As for the original processing: A new computational method based on a probabilistic model of VDJ rearrangement was used to identify disease-linked TCR variants. TCRdb reprocessed the public reads (quality trimming at Q25 with fastp, clone calling with MiXCR) and kept in-frame beta chains. Each entry is one CDR3 protein sequence, shown with its most common DNA and genes. The V and J calls, along with clone size, are taken from TCRdb and not from the paper's own processing. Counted in this sample were roughly 250,000 distinct CDR3 sequences; 10% to 13% of them appeared once. Less than 3% of the sample lies in the top ten.

The specimen sequenced was blood, either unsorted or a sorted T cell fraction (not recorded which). Here the chain combines TRBV5-1 and TRBJ1-2, with no confidently assigned D gene. The sequence came from a male donor with ankylosing spondylitis or in good health (not recorded which). The nucleotide sequence reads as follows: TGCGCCAGCAGCTTGTCGCGCAGGAGCTATGGCTACACCTTC. This encodes CASSLSRRSYGYTF.